The 11 T cell receptor beta chains reported below all come from one sample, sequenced in a study of CD8+ T cells in alopecia areata. As the sequencing template, cDNA was produced by extracting RNA and reverse transcribing it. Only in-frame clones appear in the TCRdb table, and some are missing; sequencing was by immunoSEQ multiplex PCR. Found here are approximately 150,000 clones, around 55% of them singletons; the top ten hold approximately 4.3%. The source material was CD4+ T cells sorted from blood. Receptor source: a human donor in good health.

V is TRBV11-1 and J is TRBJ2-7; TRBD2 agrees at 7 bases. The CDR3 totals 15 residues. The germline gives CDR1 SGHAT, CDR2 FQDESV (reference sequence). The trim removed 2 bases at V and 4 bases at J, leaving 8 bases unmatched. The CDR3 DNA reads as TGTGCCAGCAGCTTAAACGGCGGGAGAAGGTACGAGCAGTACTTC. It yields the protein CASSLNGGRRYEQYF.

The gene calls are TRBV10-3 and TRBJ1-1, with TRBD1 matching 7 bases. CDR3 size: 14 residues. Losses at the gene ends were 3 bases for V and 1 base for J; bases not matched to a gene: 2. CDR1 is ENHRY, CDR2 SYGVKD, per germline. The CDR3 sequence is CAISERGQNTEAFF. CDR3 nucleotides: TGTGCCATCAGTGAAAGGGGGCAGAACACTGAAGCTTTCTTT.

The chain uses TRBV29-1 and TRBJ2-5; D might be TRBD2 (6 bases). This CDR3 comprises 12 residues. Germline V gene data show CDR1 as SQVTM and CDR2 as ANQGSEA. Deletions cut 4 bases from V and 5 bases from J, with 11 bases between. Here the CDR3 DNA reads TGCAGCGTTGCTCCGGGAGTGGAGACCCAGTACTTC. The encoded protein is CSVAPGVETQYF.

This clone has just a few counts. V usage is TRBV29-1 and J usage is TRBJ2-5; 10 bases align to TRBD2. From germline, CDR1 is SQVTM and CDR2 ANQGSEA. After removal of 7 bases from V and 6 bases from J, the junction contained 11 bases not matched to a gene. CDR3 length: 14 residues. The CDR3 sequence is CSGTGTSDVKTQYF. Written as DNA, the CDR3 is TGCAGCGGTACCGGGACTAGCGATGTAAAGACCCAGTACTTC. Together with reference TRBV29-1 and TRBJ2-5, the CDR3 gives the full variable domain: SAVISQKPSRDICQRGTSLTIQCQVDSQVTMMFWYRQQPGQSLTLIATANQGSEATYESGFVIDKFPISRPNLTFSTLTVSNMSPEDSSIYLCSGTGTSDVKTQYFGPGTRLLVL.

This chain connects TRBV27 to TRBJ2-6; D not certain. Germline CDR1 reads MNHEY; CDR2 reads SMNVEV (reference sequence). This CDR3 contains 16 residues. Trimming removed 10 bases at V and 0 bases at J, with 16 bases between. In DNA, the CDR3 is TGTGCCACCTGGCCCGGCGCTTACTCTGGGGCCAACGTCCTGACTTTC. Protein sequence: CATWPGAYSGANVLTF.

Comment on this clone: The sample contains more than one DNA sequence encoding this CDR3. The chain uses TRBV2 and TRBJ1-5; the D gene is possibly TRBD1 (5 bases). This CDR3 comprises 15 residues. V lost 4 bases to trimming and J lost 4 bases, with 14 bases between them. Germline lookup yields CDR1 SNHLY and CDR2 FYNNEI. The DNA for the CDR3 is TGTGCCAGCAGTGGTCAGGGTACTTCTAATCAGCCCCAGCATTTT. It codes for CASSGQGTSNQPQHF.

In this sample, this clone turned up a few times. This CDR3 reads CASSPTGGKETQYF. CDR3 DNA sequence: TGTGCCAGCAGTCCGACAGGGGGCAAGGAGACCCAGTACTTC. The chain is built from TRBV6-4 and TRBJ2-5, with TRBD1 matching 10 bases. The CDR3 loop spans 14 amino acids. Losses at the gene ends were 5 bases for V and 5 bases for J; bases not matched to a gene: 5. Germline V gives CDR1 MRHNA, CDR2 SNTAGT.

This clone has only a few counts. V is TRBV6-5 and J is TRBJ2-5; no reliable D call. CDR1 is MNHEY, CDR2 SVGAGI, per germline. The CDR3 is made up of 11 amino acids. V was trimmed by 2 bases and J by 7 bases, leaving 5 bases between them. DNA of the CDR3: TGTGCCAGCAGTTACCCAGGGACCCAGTACTTC. It specifies CASSYPGTQYF.

The V call is TRBV15, the J call TRBJ1-1; 8 positions agree with TRBD1. In germline, CDR1 is LNHNV, CDR2 YYDKDF (reference sequence). With V trimmed by 1 base and J by 3 bases, 1 base remained unmatched. The CDR3 extends over 14 amino acids. DNA of the CDR3: TGTGCCACCAGCAGAGGGACAGGGTACACTGAAGCTTTCTTT. This sequence encodes CATSRGTGYTEAFF.

The gene calls are TRBV4-1 and TRBJ2-5; D not certain. The CDR3 is made up of 15 amino acids. The V end lost 0 bases, the J end lost 5 bases, and 13 bases lay between the germline ends. CDR1 is MGHRA and CDR2 is YSYEKL in the germline V gene. This CDR3 is CASSQDPLALETQYF. DNA of the CDR3: TGCGCCAGCAGCCAAGATCCCCTGGCCCTCGAGACCCAGTACTTC.

This clone was seen more than once but under ten times. The V and J genes are TRBV7-9 and TRBJ1-1; D not certain. Germline V gene sequence: CDR1 SEHNR, CDR2 FQNEAQ (reference sequence). V lost 2 bases to trimming and J lost 4 bases, with 8 bases between them. The CDR3 has 13 amino acids. As DNA, the CDR3 is TGTGCCAGCAGCTTATCTCGGGGCACTGAAGCTTTCTTT. This codes for CASSLSRGTEAFF.